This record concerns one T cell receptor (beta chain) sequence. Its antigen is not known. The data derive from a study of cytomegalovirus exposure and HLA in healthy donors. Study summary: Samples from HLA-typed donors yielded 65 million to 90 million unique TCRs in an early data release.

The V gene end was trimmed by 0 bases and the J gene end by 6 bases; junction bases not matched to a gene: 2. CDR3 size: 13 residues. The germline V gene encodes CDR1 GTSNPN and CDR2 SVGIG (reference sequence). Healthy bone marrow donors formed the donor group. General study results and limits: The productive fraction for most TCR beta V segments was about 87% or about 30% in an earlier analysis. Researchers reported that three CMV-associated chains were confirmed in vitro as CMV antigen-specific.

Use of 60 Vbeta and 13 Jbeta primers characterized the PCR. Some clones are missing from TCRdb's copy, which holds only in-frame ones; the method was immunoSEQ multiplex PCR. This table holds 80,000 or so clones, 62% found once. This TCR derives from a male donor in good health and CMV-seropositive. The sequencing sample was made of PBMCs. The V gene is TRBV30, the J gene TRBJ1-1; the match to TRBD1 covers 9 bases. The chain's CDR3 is CAWSVQGAAEAFF. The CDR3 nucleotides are TGTGCCTGGAGTGTACAGGGGGCCGCTGAAGCTTTCTTT.